This T cell receptor beta chain stems from a study of Tregs in tolerant kidney transplant recipients. Study outcomes and limitations: Findings come from small patient numbers and require larger validation.

Germline assignment: CDR1 GTSNPN and CDR2 SVGIG (reference sequence). There are 11 residues in the CDR3. Regarding this clone: Its target is not known. The read ends 3 residues shy of where the CDR3 ends; the end is completed using the germline J gene.

Sequencing was performed with immunoSEQ multiplex PCR; in TCRdb, only in-frame clones are kept and a portion is missing. The sample has under 40,000 clones. The TCR was taken from a human donor who received a combined kidney and bone marrow transplant. The chain links TRBV30 to TRBJ1-2, with TRBD1 matching 7 bases. Sequences were derived from CD8+ T cells from blood, sampled before the transplant. CDR3 sequence reads: CAWNRGEGYTF. The CDR3 bases that were read are TGTGCCTGGAACAGGGGTGAGGGC.